A selection of T cell receptor beta chains follows, all from one sample in a study of blood T cell repertoires in COVID-19. Sequencing used immunoSEQ multiplex PCR; TCRdb keeps in-frame clones, though not all of them. The repertoire includes around 200,000 clones, 70% to 90% of them detected once, and about 4.6% sits in the top ten. Sequenced material: PBMCs or T cells enriched from blood (not recorded which). The receptor source for this set is a woman in her 30s who had been exposed to COVID-19. Both conserved end residues are part of each CDR3. Each record gives: J gene, V gene, clone size, D gene, CDR3 protein, CDR3 DNA. D genes are given only for firm matches. Clone size appears in some rows only: once, few, many, or a class for an expanded clone.

j_call: TRBJ1-5
v_call: TRBV6-5
clone_size: NA
d_call: TRBD1
cdr3_aa: CASRDRESNQPQHF
cdr3_nt: TGTGCCAGCAGGGACAGGGAAAGCAATCAGCCCCAGCATTTT

j_call: TRBJ1-6
v_call: TRBV9
clone_size: NA
d_call: TRBD1
cdr3_aa: CASSVTGDSPLHF
cdr3_nt: TGTGCCAGCAGCGTGACAGGGGACTCACCCCTCCACTTT

j_call: TRBJ1-1
v_call: TRBV3-1/TRBV3-2
clone_size: NA
d_call: NA
cdr3_aa: CASSQDGQGTEAFF
cdr3_nt: TGTGCCAGCAGCCAAGATGGGCAGGGAACTGAAGCTTTCTTT

j_call: TRBJ2-3
v_call: TRBV4-1
clone_size: once
d_call: TRBD2
cdr3_aa: CASSQGLAGGQDTQYF
cdr3_nt: TGCGCCAGCAGCCAAGGGCTAGCGGGGGGGCAAGATACGCAGTATTTT

j_call: TRBJ2-7
v_call: TRBV11-3
clone_size: NA
d_call: NA
cdr3_aa: CASSLRALHGEVEQYF
cdr3_nt: TGTGCCAGCAGCTTAAGGGCCCTACATGGGGAGGTGGAGCAGTACTTC

j_call: TRBJ1-1
v_call: TRBV6-5
clone_size: few
d_call: NA
cdr3_aa: CASSPGRGNTEAFF
cdr3_nt: TGTGCCAGCAGTCCCGGCAGGGGGAACACTGAAGCTTTCTTT

j_call: TRBJ1-2
v_call: TRBV5-1
clone_size: NA
d_call: NA
cdr3_aa: CASSLGGVGAAGYTF
cdr3_nt: TGCGCCAGCAGCCTGGGTGGCGTGGGGGCGGCTGGCTACACCTTC

j_call: TRBJ1-6
v_call: TRBV29-1
clone_size: NA
d_call: TRBD1
cdr3_aa: CSALDRAGSPLHF
cdr3_nt: TGCAGCGCACTGGACAGGGCAGGATCACCCCTCCACTTT

j_call: TRBJ2-2
v_call: TRBV30
clone_size: NA
d_call: NA
cdr3_aa: CAWRQEAVTGELFF
cdr3_nt: TGTGCCTGGCGGCAGGAGGCGGTCACCGGGGAGCTGTTTTTT

j_call: TRBJ1-3
v_call: TRBV5-1
clone_size: NA
d_call: TRBD1
cdr3_aa: CASSLSGQAGNTIYF
cdr3_nt: TGCGCCAGCAGCCTATCGGGACAGGCTGGAAACACCATATATTTT

j_call: TRBJ2-3
v_call: TRBV20-1
clone_size: NA
d_call: NA
cdr3_aa: CSAFQGDTQYF
cdr3_nt: TGCAGTGCTTTCCAGGGGGATACGCAGTATTTT

j_call: TRBJ1-1
v_call: TRBV24-1
clone_size: NA
d_call: NA
cdr3_aa: CATSDSGSTEAFF
cdr3_nt: TGTGCCACCAGTGATAGTGGGAGCACTGAAGCTTTCTTT

j_call: TRBJ1-2
v_call: TRBV21-1
clone_size: NA
d_call: NA
cdr3_aa: CASSKGTGVFSYTF
cdr3_nt: TGTGCCAGCAGCAAGGGGACAGGGGTTTTTAGCTACACCTTC

j_call: TRBJ1-1
v_call: TRBV3-1/TRBV3-2
clone_size: NA
d_call: TRBD1
cdr3_aa: CASSQAGGAFF
cdr3_nt: TGTGCCAGCAGCCAAGCAGGGGGAGCTTTCTTT

j_call: TRBJ1-4
v_call: TRBV7-8
clone_size: NA
d_call: TRBD1
cdr3_aa: CASSPPGQGYEKLFF
cdr3_nt: TGTGCCAGCAGCCCTCCGGGACAGGGGTACGAAAAACTGTTTTTT

j_call: TRBJ1-6
v_call: TRBV9
clone_size: NA
d_call: NA
cdr3_aa: CASSGGNSPLHF
cdr3_nt: TGTGCCAGTTCCGGGGGAAATTCACCCCTCCACTTT

j_call: TRBJ1-2
v_call: TRBV24-1
clone_size: many
d_call: NA
cdr3_aa: CATSGTGISYTF
cdr3_nt: TGTGCCACCAGTGGTACAGGGATTAGCTACACCTTC

j_call: TRBJ1-5
v_call: TRBV19
clone_size: NA
d_call: TRBD1
cdr3_aa: CASSRDRWRQPQHF
cdr3_nt: TGTGCCAGTAGCAGGGACAGGTGGCGTCAGCCCCAGCATTTT

j_call: TRBJ1-4
v_call: TRBV5-1
clone_size: NA
d_call: NA
cdr3_aa: CASSRGQSDEKLFF
cdr3_nt: TGCGCCAGCAGCCGCGGACAGTCTGATGAAAAACTGTTTTTT

j_call: TRBJ1-4
v_call: TRBV7-2
clone_size: NA
d_call: TRBD1
cdr3_aa: CASSSRGGPGEKLFF
cdr3_nt: TGTGCCAGCAGCTCGAGAGGGGGCCCGGGAGAAAAACTGTTTTTT

j_call: TRBJ2-1
v_call: TRBV18
clone_size: few
d_call: TRBD2
cdr3_aa: CASSPTPGTSGPYNEQFF
cdr3_nt: TGTGCCAGCTCGCCCACGCCGGGGACTAGCGGCCCCTACAATGAGCAGTTCTTC

j_call: TRBJ2-7
v_call: TRBV4-1
clone_size: NA
d_call: NA
cdr3_aa: CASSQVILGQTYEQYF
cdr3_nt: TGCGCCAGCAGCCAAGTCATCCTGGGCCAGACCTACGAGCAGTACTTC

j_call: TRBJ2-5
v_call: TRBV5-1
clone_size: NA
d_call: TRBD1
cdr3_aa: CASSLGQGQETQYF
cdr3_nt: TGCGCCAGCAGCTTAGGACAGGGGCAGGAGACCCAGTACTTC

j_call: TRBJ2-3
v_call: TRBV27
clone_size: NA
d_call: NA
cdr3_aa: CASSPEATDTQYF
cdr3_nt: TGTGCCAGCAGTCCCGAGGCCACAGATACGCAGTATTTT

j_call: TRBJ1-2
v_call: TRBV10-2
clone_size: few
d_call: NA
cdr3_aa: CASSFQGGYGYTF
cdr3_nt: TGCGCCAGCAGTTTTCAAGGCGGGTATGGCTACACCTTC

j_call: TRBJ2-3
v_call: TRBV18
clone_size: NA
d_call: NA
cdr3_aa: CASSPERFLTDTQYF
cdr3_nt: TGTGCCAGCTCACCAGAGAGGTTCCTCACAGATACGCAGTATTTT

j_call: TRBJ1-2
v_call: TRBV5-4
clone_size: few
d_call: NA
cdr3_aa: CASSLGTDPLITF
cdr3_nt: TGTGCCAGCAGCTTGGGCACAGACCCCCTAATCACCTTC

j_call: TRBJ1-5
v_call: TRBV19
clone_size: NA
d_call: NA
cdr3_aa: CASSPLNQPQHF
cdr3_nt: TGTGCCAGTAGTCCCCTCAATCAGCCCCAGCATTTT

j_call: TRBJ2-5
v_call: TRBV5-6
clone_size: NA
d_call: TRBD1
cdr3_aa: CASSFLDRDQETQYF
cdr3_nt: TGTGCCAGCAGCTTCCTTGACAGGGACCAAGAGACCCAGTACTTC

j_call: TRBJ2-3
v_call: TRBV7-2
clone_size: NA
d_call: NA
cdr3_aa: CASSLALRGGGTDTQYF
cdr3_nt: TGTGCCAGCAGCTTAGCGCTGAGGGGGGGCGGGACAGATACGCAGTATTTT

j_call: TRBJ2-3
v_call: TRBV4-2
clone_size: NA
d_call: TRBD2
cdr3_aa: CASSQGLAGGGDTQYF
cdr3_nt: TGTGCCAGCAGCCAGGGACTAGCGGGGGGCGGAGATACGCAGTATTTT

j_call: TRBJ1-2
v_call: TRBV19
clone_size: few
d_call: NA
cdr3_aa: CASSLVAGNTQRQGYTF
cdr3_nt: TGTGCCAGTTCCCTGGTGGCAGGGAATACTCAACGGCAGGGCTACACCTTC

j_call: TRBJ1-2
v_call: TRBV27
clone_size: NA
d_call: NA
cdr3_aa: CASSFRERSYGYTF
cdr3_nt: TGTGCCAGCAGTTTTCGGGAAAGGTCCTATGGCTACACCTTC

j_call: TRBJ2-7
v_call: TRBV6-6
clone_size: NA
d_call: NA
cdr3_aa: CASSSIRAYEQYF
cdr3_nt: TGTGCCAGCAGCTCAATCAGGGCCTACGAGCAGTACTTC

j_call: TRBJ2-3
v_call: TRBV9
clone_size: NA
d_call: NA
cdr3_aa: CASSVASGFSTDTQYF
cdr3_nt: TGTGCCAGCAGCGTAGCATCGGGGTTTAGCACAGATACGCAGTATTTT

j_call: TRBJ2-7
v_call: TRBV6-5
clone_size: once
d_call: NA
cdr3_aa: CASSRRGKTYEQYF
cdr3_nt: TGTGCCAGCAGTCGAAGGGGCAAAACCTACGAGCAGTACTTC

j_call: TRBJ1-1
v_call: TRBV7-6
clone_size: NA
d_call: NA
cdr3_aa: CASSREMNTEAFF
cdr3_nt: TGTGCCAGCAGCCGAGAAATGAACACTGAAGCTTTCTTT

j_call: TRBJ2-3
v_call: TRBV20-1
clone_size: NA
d_call: TRBD2
cdr3_aa: CSASSGGDDTDTQYF
cdr3_nt: TGCAGTGCTAGTAGCGGGGGGGATGACACAGATACGCAGTATTTT

j_call: TRBJ2-2
v_call: TRBV5-1
clone_size: NA
d_call: TRBD1
cdr3_aa: CASSPGQGMGFTGELFF
cdr3_nt: TGCGCCAGCAGCCCGGGACAGGGGATGGGTTTCACCGGGGAGCTGTTTTTT

j_call: TRBJ2-7
v_call: TRBV27
clone_size: once
d_call: NA
cdr3_aa: CASSTPGHPMEEQYF
cdr3_nt: TGTGCCAGCAGTACCCCGGGACACCCTATGGAAGAGCAGTACTTC

j_call: TRBJ2-6
v_call: TRBV6-6
clone_size: once
d_call: TRBD1
cdr3_aa: CASSFQGGAGANVLTF
cdr3_nt: TGTGCCAGCAGTTTTCAAGGGGGCGCTGGGGCCAACGTCCTGACTTTC

j_call: TRBJ1-6
v_call: TRBV4-2
clone_size: NA
d_call: TRBD1
cdr3_aa: CASSRAGDRDNSPLHF
cdr3_nt: TGTGCCAGCAGCCGAGCCGGGGACAGGGATAATTCACCCCTCCACTTT

j_call: TRBJ1-2
v_call: TRBV25-1
clone_size: NA
d_call: NA
cdr3_aa: CASSEVGGGYGYTF
cdr3_nt: TGTGCCAGCAGTGAAGTCGGAGGCGGCTATGGCTACACCTTC

j_call: TRBJ1-2
v_call: TRBV18
clone_size: NA
d_call: TRBD1
cdr3_aa: CASSPQGTALNYGYTF
cdr3_nt: TGTGCCAGCTCACCTCAAGGGACAGCCCTGAACTATGGCTACACCTTC

j_call: TRBJ1-2
v_call: TRBV9
clone_size: NA
d_call: NA
cdr3_aa: CASSPDTAGGYTF
cdr3_nt: TGTGCCAGCAGCCCCGACACCGCGGGTGGCTACACCTTC

j_call: TRBJ1-1
v_call: TRBV30
clone_size: NA
d_call: NA
cdr3_aa: CAWTLGGHTEAFF
cdr3_nt: TGTGCCTGGACCCTTGGGGGCCACACTGAAGCTTTCTTT

j_call: TRBJ2-3
v_call: TRBV3-1/TRBV3-2
clone_size: NA
d_call: TRBD2
cdr3_aa: CASSQVRTEAGRATTDTQYF
cdr3_nt: TGTGCCAGCAGCCAAGTCCGTACGGAAGCGGGGCGGGCCACCACAGATACGCAGTATTTT

j_call: TRBJ1-1
v_call: TRBV4-2
clone_size: medium-sized
d_call: NA
cdr3_aa: CASSQNQGGAQDTEAFF
cdr3_nt: TGTGCCAGCAGCCAAAATCAAGGGGGGGCGCAGGACACTGAAGCTTTCTTT

j_call: TRBJ2-7
v_call: TRBV5-1
clone_size: NA
d_call: NA
cdr3_aa: CASSSPPAGTYEQYF
cdr3_nt: TGCGCCAGCAGCTCACCCCCGGCAGGGACCTACGAGCAGTACTTC

j_call: TRBJ2-6
v_call: TRBV5-1
clone_size: NA
d_call: NA
cdr3_aa: CASKAGTAGANVLTF
cdr3_nt: TGCGCCAGCAAGGCCGGGACTGCTGGGGCCAACGTCCTGACTTTC

j_call: TRBJ2-5
v_call: TRBV2
clone_size: once
d_call: NA
cdr3_aa: CASSLGQGGGETQYF
cdr3_nt: TGTGCCAGCAGCCTCGGACAGGGCGGGGGAGAGACCCAGTACTTC

j_call: TRBJ1-2
v_call: TRBV5-1
clone_size: NA
d_call: TRBD1
cdr3_aa: CASSSNPGQGAGGYTF
cdr3_nt: TGCGCCAGCAGTTCCAACCCGGGACAGGGGGCGGGAGGCTACACCTTC

j_call: TRBJ2-1
v_call: TRBV2
clone_size: NA
d_call: NA
cdr3_aa: CASPSTSRGYNEQFF
cdr3_nt: TGTGCCAGCCCCTCCACTAGCCGGGGGTACAATGAGCAGTTCTTC